This TCR beta chain derives from a study of blood T cells in healthy people across ages. Losses at the gene ends were 5 bases for V and 5 bases for J; bases not matched to a gene: 4. CDR3 length equals 13 residues. CDR1 and CDR2 (germline): SQVTM, ANQGSEA. Primers used in a second PCR of about 6 to 12 cycles were a sample-barcoded 5' primer and a J-beta primer mix. A single record per CDR3 protein comes from TCRdb applying MiXCR to the 5' RACE reads. The sample shows under 1,000,000 distinct CDR3 sequences, about half of them seen only once. The TCR sequence derives from a man aged 80 or over in good health. The chain combines TRBV29-1 with TRBJ2-2; 8 bases are shared with TRBD2. Sequenced material: blood. CDR3 in amino acids: CSVLRGGTGELFF. Written as DNA, the CDR3 is TGCAGCGTTTTACGGGGGGGAACCGGGGAGCTGTTTTTT.